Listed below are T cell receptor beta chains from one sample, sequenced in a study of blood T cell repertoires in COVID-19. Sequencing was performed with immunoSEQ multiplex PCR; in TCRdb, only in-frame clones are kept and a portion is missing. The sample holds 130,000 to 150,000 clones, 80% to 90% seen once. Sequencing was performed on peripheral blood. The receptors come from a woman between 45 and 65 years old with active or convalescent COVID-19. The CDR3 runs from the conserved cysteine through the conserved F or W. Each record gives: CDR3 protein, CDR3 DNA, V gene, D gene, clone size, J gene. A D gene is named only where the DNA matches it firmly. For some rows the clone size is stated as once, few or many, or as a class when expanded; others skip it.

cdr3_aa: CATSRTGTGLVKPQHF; cdr3_nt: TGTGCCACCAGCAGGACCGGGACAGGGCTCGTTAAGCCCCAGCATTTT; v_call: TRBV15; d_call: TRBD1; clone_size: NA; j_call: TRBJ1-5
cdr3_aa: CASSFQTSYDEQFF; cdr3_nt: TGTGCCAGCAGCTTCCAGACTAGCTACGATGAGCAGTTCTTC; v_call: TRBV5-4; d_call: TRBD2; clone_size: NA; j_call: TRBJ2-1
cdr3_aa: CASSLPAYEQYF; cdr3_nt: TGCGCCAGCAGCTTGCCAGCCTACGAGCAGTACTTC; v_call: TRBV5-1; d_call: NA; clone_size: NA; j_call: TRBJ2-7
cdr3_aa: CASSTPRGSTTQYF; cdr3_nt: TGTGCCAGCAGTACTCCGCGGGGCTCGACGACCCAGTACTTC; v_call: TRBV28; d_call: NA; clone_size: once; j_call: TRBJ2-5
cdr3_aa: CASSADYSNTGELFF; cdr3_nt: TGTGCCAGCAGCGCCGACTACTCGAACACCGGGGAGCTGTTTTTT; v_call: TRBV9; d_call: NA; clone_size: NA; j_call: TRBJ2-2
cdr3_aa: CASSPGQGKAFF; cdr3_nt: TGTGCCAGCAGCCCGGGACAGGGTAAAGCTTTCTTT; v_call: TRBV7-3; d_call: TRBD1; clone_size: NA; j_call: TRBJ1-1
cdr3_aa: CASSLWGVMEAFF; cdr3_nt: TGTGCCAGCAGCCTCTGGGGGGTGATGGAAGCTTTCTTT; v_call: TRBV3-1/TRBV3-2; d_call: NA; clone_size: few; j_call: TRBJ1-1
cdr3_aa: CASSALGGGDEQFF; cdr3_nt: TGTGCCAGCAGCGCCCTGGGGGGGGGCGATGAGCAGTTCTTC; v_call: TRBV9; d_call: NA; clone_size: NA; j_call: TRBJ2-1
cdr3_aa: CASSVDDSWAEAFF; cdr3_nt: TGTGCCAGCAGCGTAGACGACAGCTGGGCCGAAGCTTTCTTT; v_call: TRBV9; d_call: NA; clone_size: NA; j_call: TRBJ1-1
cdr3_aa: CSASPGLAGLQETQYF; cdr3_nt: TGCAGTGCTAGTCCCGGACTAGCGGGACTCCAAGAGACCCAGTACTTC; v_call: TRBV20-1; d_call: TRBD2; clone_size: once; j_call: TRBJ2-5
cdr3_aa: CASYGTATYEQYF; cdr3_nt: TGCGCCAGCTACGGGACAGCGACCTACGAGCAGTACTTC; v_call: TRBV5-1; d_call: TRBD1; clone_size: NA; j_call: TRBJ2-7
cdr3_aa: CASSEGRGNTIYF; cdr3_nt: TGTGCCAGCAGTGAAGGCAGAGGAAACACCATATATTTT; v_call: TRBV2; d_call: NA; clone_size: once; j_call: TRBJ1-3
cdr3_aa: CASSVDNSGPYEQYF; cdr3_nt: TGTGCCAGCAGCGTAGATAATAGCGGTCCCTACGAGCAGTACTTC; v_call: TRBV9; d_call: NA; clone_size: few; j_call: TRBJ2-7
cdr3_aa: CASSFPSLDMDTEAFF; cdr3_nt: TGTGCCAGCAGTTTCCCCTCCCTGGACATGGACACTGAAGCTTTCTTT; v_call: TRBV28; d_call: NA; clone_size: NA; j_call: TRBJ1-1
cdr3_aa: CASSQGGPQPQHF; cdr3_nt: TGCGCCAGCAGCCAAGGTGGGCCTCAGCCCCAGCATTTT; v_call: TRBV4-1; d_call: NA; clone_size: NA; j_call: TRBJ1-5
cdr3_aa: CASSLVGGPMPAKNIQYF; cdr3_nt: TGTGCCAGCAGCTTGGTCGGGGGACCTATGCCAGCCAAAAACATTCAGTACTTC; v_call: TRBV5-4; d_call: NA; clone_size: NA; j_call: TRBJ2-4
cdr3_aa: CASSRSTGANYGYTF; cdr3_nt: TGTGCCAGCAGTCGGTCAACAGGGGCTAACTATGGCTACACCTTC; v_call: TRBV7-9; d_call: TRBD1; clone_size: NA; j_call: TRBJ1-2
cdr3_aa: CASSTGGTGVGEPYF; cdr3_nt: TGTGCCAGCAGCACAGGCGGGACAGGGGTTGGTGAGCCCTACTTC; v_call: TRBV11-1; d_call: TRBD1; clone_size: NA; j_call: TRBJ2-7
cdr3_aa: CASSQDKAGLYTQYF; cdr3_nt: TGCGCCAGCAGCCAAGATAAGGCAGGTTTATATACGCAGTATTTT; v_call: TRBV4-3; d_call: NA; clone_size: NA; j_call: TRBJ2-3
cdr3_aa: CASRQGTGTYTEAFF; cdr3_nt: TGTGCCAGCAGGCAGGGGACAGGGACCTACACTGAAGCTTTCTTT; v_call: TRBV6-5; d_call: TRBD1; clone_size: once; j_call: TRBJ1-1
cdr3_aa: CSASGATTAYEQYF; cdr3_nt: TGCAGTGCTAGTGGGGCGACAACTGCCTACGAGCAGTACTTC; v_call: TRBV20-1; d_call: NA; clone_size: NA; j_call: TRBJ2-7
cdr3_aa: CASSLGQAHSEAFF; cdr3_nt: TGCGCCAGCAGCTTGGGTCAAGCCCACTCTGAAGCTTTCTTT; v_call: TRBV5-1; d_call: NA; clone_size: once; j_call: TRBJ1-1
cdr3_aa: CASSSLSVGQETQYF; cdr3_nt: TGTGCCAGCAGCTCCCTGAGCGTGGGCCAAGAGACCCAGTACTTC; v_call: TRBV7-9; d_call: NA; clone_size: NA; j_call: TRBJ2-5
cdr3_aa: CASSSPFGLAVTDTQYF; cdr3_nt: TGTGCCAGCAGTTCCCCCTTTGGGCTAGCGGTCACAGATACGCAGTATTTT; v_call: TRBV28; d_call: TRBD2; clone_size: few; j_call: TRBJ2-3
cdr3_aa: CASSQLQGRETQYF; cdr3_nt: TGTGCCAGCAGCCAACTACAGGGGAGGGAGACCCAGTACTTC; v_call: TRBV14; d_call: NA; clone_size: NA; j_call: TRBJ2-5
cdr3_aa: CASSYASYNEQFF; cdr3_nt: TGTGCCAGCAGTTATGCCAGCTACAATGAGCAGTTCTTC; v_call: TRBV6-5; d_call: NA; clone_size: NA; j_call: TRBJ2-1
cdr3_aa: CASSSGTGGTEAFF; cdr3_nt: TGTGCCAGCAGCTCCGGGACAGGCGGCACTGAAGCTTTCTTT; v_call: TRBV11-2; d_call: TRBD1; clone_size: NA; j_call: TRBJ1-1
cdr3_aa: CASSGPGTGELFF; cdr3_nt: TGTGCCAGCAGTGGTCCAGGCACCGGGGAGCTGTTTTTT; v_call: TRBV2; d_call: NA; clone_size: NA; j_call: TRBJ2-2
cdr3_aa: CSATRGTGGNF; cdr3_nt: TGCAGTGCAACCCGTGGGACAGGGGGAAACTTC; v_call: TRBV20-1; d_call: TRBD1; clone_size: NA; j_call: TRBJ2-7
cdr3_aa: CASSQVGRLAPYNEQFF; cdr3_nt: TGTGCCAGCAGCCAAGTTGGTCGACTAGCCCCCTACAATGAGCAGTTCTTC; v_call: TRBV3-1/TRBV3-2; d_call: TRBD2; clone_size: NA; j_call: TRBJ2-1
cdr3_aa: CATSDPTGVNTDTQYF; cdr3_nt: TGTGCCACCAGTGACCCGACAGGGGTAAACACAGATACGCAGTATTTT; v_call: TRBV24-1; d_call: TRBD1; clone_size: NA; j_call: TRBJ2-3
cdr3_aa: CASSEYRATGELFF; cdr3_nt: TGTGCCAGCAGTGAATACAGGGCCACCGGGGAGCTGTTTTTT; v_call: TRBV2; d_call: NA; clone_size: once; j_call: TRBJ2-2
cdr3_aa: CASSEVSGRAYEQYF; cdr3_nt: TGTGCCAGCAGTGAAGTAAGCGGGAGGGCCTACGAGCAGTACTTC; v_call: TRBV2; d_call: TRBD2; clone_size: NA; j_call: TRBJ2-7
cdr3_aa: CAWETGTHYEQYF; cdr3_nt: TGTGCCTGGGAGACGGGTACCCACTACGAGCAGTACTTC; v_call: TRBV30; d_call: NA; clone_size: NA; j_call: TRBJ2-7
cdr3_aa: CASSQGQGAGQETQYF; cdr3_nt: TGTGCCAGCAGCCAAGGACAGGGGGCTGGCCAAGAGACCCAGTACTTC; v_call: TRBV4-2; d_call: TRBD1; clone_size: few; j_call: TRBJ2-5
cdr3_aa: CASSQVLAGGYEQYF; cdr3_nt: TGCGCCAGCAGCCAAGTCCTAGCGGGAGGCTACGAGCAGTACTTC; v_call: TRBV4-3; d_call: TRBD2; clone_size: NA; j_call: TRBJ2-7
cdr3_aa: CASSPTDRGIYGYTF; cdr3_nt: TGCGCCAGCAGCCCTACTGACAGGGGCATCTATGGCTACACCTTC; v_call: TRBV5-1; d_call: TRBD1; clone_size: NA; j_call: TRBJ1-2
cdr3_aa: CASSLRVRAGMDTEAFF; cdr3_nt: TGTGCCAGCAGCTTAAGGGTCAGGGCGGGGATGGACACTGAAGCTTTCTTT; v_call: TRBV7-8; d_call: NA; clone_size: few; j_call: TRBJ1-1
cdr3_aa: CATSPQGGVITDTQYF; cdr3_nt: TGTGCCACCAGCCCTCAGGGGGGTGTTATCACAGATACGCAGTATTTT; v_call: TRBV15; d_call: NA; clone_size: NA; j_call: TRBJ2-3
cdr3_aa: CASSDGQALSYEQYF; cdr3_nt: TGTGCCAGCAGCGACGGACAGGCCCTTTCCTACGAGCAGTACTTC; v_call: TRBV7-6; d_call: TRBD1; clone_size: NA; j_call: TRBJ2-7
cdr3_aa: CASSFQGGTEAFF; cdr3_nt: TGTGCCAGCAGTTTCCAGGGAGGCACTGAAGCTTTCTTT; v_call: TRBV12-3/TRBV12-4; d_call: NA; clone_size: NA; j_call: TRBJ1-1
cdr3_aa: CGGRVNEKLFF; cdr3_nt: TGCGGGGGGAGAGTAAATGAAAAACTGTTTTTT; v_call: TRBV29-1; d_call: NA; clone_size: few; j_call: TRBJ1-4
cdr3_aa: CASSLVPLGVGAEAFF; cdr3_nt: TGTGCCAGCAGCTTAGTCCCCCTTGGCGTGGGCGCTGAAGCTTTCTTT; v_call: TRBV7-8; d_call: NA; clone_size: NA; j_call: TRBJ1-1
cdr3_aa: CASSQGATASEAFF; cdr3_nt: TGCGCCAGCAGCCAAGGCGCGACAGCATCTGAAGCTTTCTTT; v_call: TRBV4-3; d_call: NA; clone_size: few; j_call: TRBJ1-1
cdr3_aa: CAWNVQENTEAFF; cdr3_nt: TGTGCCTGGAATGTCCAGGAGAACACTGAAGCTTTCTTT; v_call: TRBV30; d_call: NA; clone_size: NA; j_call: TRBJ1-1
cdr3_aa: CASSLWTGIDTEAFF; cdr3_nt: TGTGCCAGCAGTCTGTGGACAGGGATCGACACTGAAGCTTTCTTT; v_call: TRBV27; d_call: TRBD1; clone_size: NA; j_call: TRBJ1-1
cdr3_aa: CASSPPGREYGYTF; cdr3_nt: TGCGCCAGCAGCCCGCCAGGGCGAGAATATGGCTACACCTTC; v_call: TRBV5-1; d_call: NA; clone_size: once; j_call: TRBJ1-2
cdr3_aa: CASSNRDPGDEQFF; cdr3_nt: TGTGCCAGTAGTAACCGGGACCCGGGAGATGAGCAGTTCTTC; v_call: TRBV19; d_call: NA; clone_size: NA; j_call: TRBJ2-1
cdr3_aa: CASSQTSGSGGTDTQYF; cdr3_nt: TGTGCCAGCAGCCAAACAAGCGGGAGTGGGGGCACAGATACGCAGTATTTT; v_call: TRBV3-1/TRBV3-2; d_call: TRBD2; clone_size: NA; j_call: TRBJ2-3
cdr3_aa: CASSRIAGINQPQHF; cdr3_nt: TGCGCCAGCAGCCGCATAGCAGGGATCAATCAGCCCCAGCATTTT; v_call: TRBV4-1; d_call: NA; clone_size: few; j_call: TRBJ1-5
cdr3_aa: CASSFLSPAGHDEQYF; cdr3_nt: TGTGCCAGCAGCTTTCTTTCCCCGGCGGGGCACGACGAGCAGTACTTC; v_call: TRBV7-9; d_call: NA; clone_size: NA; j_call: TRBJ2-7
cdr3_aa: CASSLDAGIPYGYTF; cdr3_nt: TGTGCCAGCAGCTTAGATGCAGGGATCCCCTATGGCTACACCTTC; v_call: TRBV7-2; d_call: NA; clone_size: once; j_call: TRBJ1-2
cdr3_aa: CSVGTGLREQYF; cdr3_nt: TGCAGCGTTGGGACAGGATTGAGGGAGCAGTACTTC; v_call: TRBV29-1; d_call: TRBD1; clone_size: NA; j_call: TRBJ2-7